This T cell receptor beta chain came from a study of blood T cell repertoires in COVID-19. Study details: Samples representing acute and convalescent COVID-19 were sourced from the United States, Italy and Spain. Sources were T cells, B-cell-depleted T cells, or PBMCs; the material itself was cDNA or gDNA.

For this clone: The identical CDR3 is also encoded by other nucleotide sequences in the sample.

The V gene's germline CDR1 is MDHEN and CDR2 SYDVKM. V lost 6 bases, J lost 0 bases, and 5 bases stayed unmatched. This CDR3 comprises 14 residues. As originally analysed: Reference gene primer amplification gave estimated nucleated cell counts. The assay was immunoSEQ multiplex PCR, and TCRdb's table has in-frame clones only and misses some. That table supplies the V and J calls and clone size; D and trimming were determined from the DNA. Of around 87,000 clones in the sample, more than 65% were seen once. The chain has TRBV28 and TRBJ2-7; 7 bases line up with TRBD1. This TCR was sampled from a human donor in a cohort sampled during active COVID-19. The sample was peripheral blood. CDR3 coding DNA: TGTGCCAGCAGCCTTAGACAGGGCTCCTACGAGCAGTACTTC. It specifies CASSLRQGSYEQYF. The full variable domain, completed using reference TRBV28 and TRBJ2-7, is DVKVTQSSRYLVKRTGEKVFLECVQDMDHENMFWYRQDPGLGLRLIYFSYDVKMKEKGDIPEGYSVSREKKERFSLILESASTNQTSMYLCASSLRQGSYEQYFGPGTRLTVT.